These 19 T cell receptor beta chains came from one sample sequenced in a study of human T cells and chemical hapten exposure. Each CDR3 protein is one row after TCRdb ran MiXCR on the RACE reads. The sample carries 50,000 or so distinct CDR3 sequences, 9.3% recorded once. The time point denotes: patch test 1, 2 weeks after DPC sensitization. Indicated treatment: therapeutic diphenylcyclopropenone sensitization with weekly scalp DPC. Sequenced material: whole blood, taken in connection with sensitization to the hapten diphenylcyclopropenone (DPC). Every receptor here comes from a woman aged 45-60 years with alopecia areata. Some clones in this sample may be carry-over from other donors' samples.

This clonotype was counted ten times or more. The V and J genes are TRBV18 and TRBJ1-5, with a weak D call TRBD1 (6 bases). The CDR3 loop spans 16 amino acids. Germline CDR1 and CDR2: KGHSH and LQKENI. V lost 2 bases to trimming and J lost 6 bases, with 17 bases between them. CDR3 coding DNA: TGTGCCAGCTCACCAAGTTTGGGACACCGGGCTCAGCCCCAGCATTTT. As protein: CASSPSLGHRAQPQHF.

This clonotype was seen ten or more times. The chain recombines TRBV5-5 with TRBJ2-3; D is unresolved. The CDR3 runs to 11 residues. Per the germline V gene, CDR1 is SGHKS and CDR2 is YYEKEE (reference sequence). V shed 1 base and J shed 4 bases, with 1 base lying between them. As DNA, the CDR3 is TGTGCCAGCAGCTTGCCAGATACGCAGTATTTT. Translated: CASSLPDTQYF.

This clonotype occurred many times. CDR3 sequence: CSADSNTEAFF. In nucleotides, the CDR3 is TGCAGTGCCGACAGTAACACTGAAGCTTTCTTT. This sequence joins TRBV20-1 and TRBJ1-1; maybe TRBD1 (5 bases). There are 11 residues in the CDR3. Trimming shortened V by 6 bases and J by 2 bases, and 7 bases separated the two germline ends. Germline V gene sequence: CDR1 DFQATT, CDR2 SNEGSKA (reference sequence).

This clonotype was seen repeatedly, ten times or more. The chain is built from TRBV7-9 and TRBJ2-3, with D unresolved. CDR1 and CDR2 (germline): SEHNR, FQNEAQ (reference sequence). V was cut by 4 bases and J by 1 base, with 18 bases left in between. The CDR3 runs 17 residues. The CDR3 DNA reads TGTGCCAGCAGCTCCCAACTCCGGACGGTCCGCACAGATACGCAGTATTTT. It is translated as CASSSQLRTVRTDTQYF.

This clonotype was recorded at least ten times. The CDR3 DNA sequence: TGTGCCAGCAGCCAAGTTACTAGCGGTAACACCGGGGAGCTGTTTTTT. Translating gives CASSQVTSGNTGELFF. This sequence joins TRBV14 and TRBJ2-2; 8 nucleotides agree with TRBD2. The germline V gene encodes CDR1 SGHDN and CDR2 FVKESK. This CDR3 is built from 16 residues. Trimming cost V 1 base and J 2 bases; bases outside gene matches: 3.

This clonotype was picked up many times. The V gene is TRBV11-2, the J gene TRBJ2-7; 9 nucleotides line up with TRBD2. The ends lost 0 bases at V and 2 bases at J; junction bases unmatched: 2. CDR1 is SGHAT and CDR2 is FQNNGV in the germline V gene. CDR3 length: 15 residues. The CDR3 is CASSLELAGPYEQYF. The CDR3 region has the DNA TGTGCCAGCAGCTTAGAACTAGCGGGTCCCTACGAGCAGTACTTC.

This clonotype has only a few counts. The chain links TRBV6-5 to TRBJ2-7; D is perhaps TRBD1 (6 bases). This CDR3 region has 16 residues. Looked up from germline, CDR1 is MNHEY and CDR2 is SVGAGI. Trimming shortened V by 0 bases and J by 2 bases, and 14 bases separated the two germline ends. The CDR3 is CASSYSGGAETYEQYF. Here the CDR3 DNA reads TGTGCCAGCAGTTACTCTGGGGGCGCGGAGACCTACGAGCAGTACTTC.

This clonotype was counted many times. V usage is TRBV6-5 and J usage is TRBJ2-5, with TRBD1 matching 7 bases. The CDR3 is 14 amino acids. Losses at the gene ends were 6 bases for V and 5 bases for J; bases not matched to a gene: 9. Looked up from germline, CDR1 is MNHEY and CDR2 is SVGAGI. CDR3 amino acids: CASRRDRVAETQYF. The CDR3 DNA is TGTGCCAGCAGACGAGACAGGGTGGCGGAGACCCAGTACTTC.

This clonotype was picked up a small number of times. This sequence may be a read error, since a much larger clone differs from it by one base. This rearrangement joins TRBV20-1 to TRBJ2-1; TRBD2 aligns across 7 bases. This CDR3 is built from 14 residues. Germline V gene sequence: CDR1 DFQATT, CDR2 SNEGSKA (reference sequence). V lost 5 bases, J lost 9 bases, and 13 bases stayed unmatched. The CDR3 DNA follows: TGCAGTGCTCCACCCGGAGGGAGGGTCACTGAGCAGTTCTTC. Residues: CSAPPGGRVTEQFF.

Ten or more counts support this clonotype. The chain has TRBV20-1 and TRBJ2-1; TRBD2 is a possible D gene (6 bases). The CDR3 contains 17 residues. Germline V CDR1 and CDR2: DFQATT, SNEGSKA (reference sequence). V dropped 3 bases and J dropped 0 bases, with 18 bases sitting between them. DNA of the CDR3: TGCAGTGCTAGGGTCTCCCCAGCGGGCACCTCCTACAATGAGCAGTTCTTC. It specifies CSARVSPAGTSYNEQFF.

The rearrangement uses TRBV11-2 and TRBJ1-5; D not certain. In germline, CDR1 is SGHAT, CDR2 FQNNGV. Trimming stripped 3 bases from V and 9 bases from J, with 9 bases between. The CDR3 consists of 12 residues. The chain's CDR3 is CASSLRAGPQHF. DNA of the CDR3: TGTGCCAGCAGCTTGCGGGCCGGGCCCCAGCATTTT.

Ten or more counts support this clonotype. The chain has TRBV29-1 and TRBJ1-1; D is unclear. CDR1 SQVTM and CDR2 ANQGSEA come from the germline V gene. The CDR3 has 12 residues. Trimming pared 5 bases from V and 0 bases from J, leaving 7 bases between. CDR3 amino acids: CSVSVMNTEAFF. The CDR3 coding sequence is TGCAGCGTTTCCGTTATGAACACTGAAGCTTTCTTT.

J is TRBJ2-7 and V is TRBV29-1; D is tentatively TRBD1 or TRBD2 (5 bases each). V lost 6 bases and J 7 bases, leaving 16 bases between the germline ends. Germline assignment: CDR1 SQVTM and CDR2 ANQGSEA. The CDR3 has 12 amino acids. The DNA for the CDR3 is TGCAGCGTCGGGCAGGGACGGAATGAGCAGTACTTC. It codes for CSVGQGRNEQYF.

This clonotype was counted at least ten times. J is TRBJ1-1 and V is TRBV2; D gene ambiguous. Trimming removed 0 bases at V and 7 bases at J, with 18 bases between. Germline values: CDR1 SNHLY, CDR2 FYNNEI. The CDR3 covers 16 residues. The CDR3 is CASSEAPAGRPYEAFF. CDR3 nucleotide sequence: TGTGCCAGCAGTGAAGCCCCCGCGGGGAGGCCCTATGAAGCTTTCTTT.

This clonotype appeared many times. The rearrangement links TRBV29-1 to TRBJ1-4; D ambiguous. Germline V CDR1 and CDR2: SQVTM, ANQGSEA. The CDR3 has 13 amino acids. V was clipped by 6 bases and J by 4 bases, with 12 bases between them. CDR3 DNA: TGCAGCGTCCTGCTGAGTGGTAATGAAAAACTGTTTTTT. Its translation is CSVLLSGNEKLFF.

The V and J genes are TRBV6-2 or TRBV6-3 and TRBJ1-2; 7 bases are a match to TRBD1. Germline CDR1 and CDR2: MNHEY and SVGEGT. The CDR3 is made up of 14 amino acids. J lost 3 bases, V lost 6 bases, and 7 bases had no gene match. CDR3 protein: CASRETGIYYGYTF. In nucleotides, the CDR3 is TGTGCCAGCAGAGAGACAGGGATTTACTATGGCTACACCTTC.

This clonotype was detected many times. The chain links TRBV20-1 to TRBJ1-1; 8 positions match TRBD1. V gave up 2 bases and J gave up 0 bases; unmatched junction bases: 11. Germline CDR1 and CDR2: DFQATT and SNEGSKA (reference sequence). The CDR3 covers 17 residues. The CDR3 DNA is TGCAGTGCTAGACAGGGGGCCACTTTGGCGGTGAACACTGAAGCTTTCTTT. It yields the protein CSARQGATLAVNTEAFF.

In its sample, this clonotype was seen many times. CDR3 residues: CASSPDLGEVQFF. Written as DNA, the CDR3 is TGTGCCAGCAGCCCAGACCTGGGGGAAGTGCAGTTCTTC. The chain recombines TRBV11-3 with TRBJ2-1; either TRBD1 or TRBD2 may supply D (5 bases each). Trimming pared 5 bases from V and 12 bases from J, leaving 17 bases between. The CDR3 contains 13 residues. Germline V gene lookup returns CDR1 SGHNT and CDR2 YENEEA. The complete variable domain, with remaining parts taken from reference TRBV11-3 and TRBJ2-1, reads EAGVVQSPRYKIIEKKQPVAFWCNPISGHNTLYWYLQNLGQGPELLIRYENEEAVDDSQLPKDRFSAERLKGVDSTLKIQPAELGDSAVYLCASSPDLGEVQFFGPGTRLTVL.

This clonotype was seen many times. This CDR3 reads CASSLGTEYEQYF. The CDR3, as DNA: TGTGCCAGCAGCTTAGGGACTGAGTACGAGCAGTACTTC. This chain links TRBV11-2 with TRBJ2-7; tentatively, D is TRBD2 (5 bases). The CDR3 runs 13 residues. The germline CDR1 and CDR2 sequences are SGHAT and FQNNGV. Deletions cut 1 base from V and 4 bases from J, with 8 bases between.